This TCR beta chain was sequenced during a study of Tregs in tolerant kidney transplant recipients. Study-level results: The most relevant donor-specific Treg TCRbeta repertoire apparently came from expansion with activated donor B cells. Validation in larger populations is needed because few patients were studied.

Comment on this clone: Antigen: not known. The read ends 3 residues before the CDR3 terminus; that terminus is restored from the germline J gene.

The repertoire was sequenced with immunoSEQ multiplex PCR; TCRdb's copy has only in-frame clones and lacks some. Listed are approximately 5,800 clones; around 42% falls within the top ten. Mixed chimerism was transient after nonmyeloablative marrow transplants from related graft donors. With V trimmed by 6 bases and J by 4 bases, 16 bases remained unmatched. Germline-derived CDR1 and CDR2 are MDHEN and SYDVKM. This CDR3 comprises 18 residues. This TCR was sampled from a human patient who received a combined kidney and bone marrow transplant. T cells may partly derive from the graft donor. The specimen was CD8+ T cells from blood (PBMCs), collected 12 months after the transplant. V gene TRBV28 combines with J gene TRBJ1-5, with 9 bases fitting TRBD1. CDR3 loop: CASRQTPGQGGPNQPQHF. The sequenced part of the CDR3 DNA is TGTGCCAGCAGGCAAACCCCGGGACAGGGAGGCCCGAATCAGCCC.